Sequencing of this T cell receptor (beta chain) was carried out in a study of blood T cell repertoires in COVID-19. This table comes from immunoSEQ multiplex PCR, and its TCRdb copy is limited to in-frame clones, with some not included. The table lists about 260,000 clones, over 75% of them singletons. The CDR3 covers 15 residues. With 0 bases removed from V and 4 bases from J, the gap between germline ends came to 12 bases. Germline CDR1 and CDR2: LGHNA and YSLEER. The chain combines TRBV4-3 with TRBJ2-5; D gene unclear. Sequencing input: peripheral blood. The TCR originated in a human donor in a cohort sampled during active COVID-19. This CDR3 reads CASSQDKETGETQYF. CDR3 nucleotide sequence: TGCGCCAGCAGCCAAGATAAGGAGACTGGAGAGACCCAGTACTTC.